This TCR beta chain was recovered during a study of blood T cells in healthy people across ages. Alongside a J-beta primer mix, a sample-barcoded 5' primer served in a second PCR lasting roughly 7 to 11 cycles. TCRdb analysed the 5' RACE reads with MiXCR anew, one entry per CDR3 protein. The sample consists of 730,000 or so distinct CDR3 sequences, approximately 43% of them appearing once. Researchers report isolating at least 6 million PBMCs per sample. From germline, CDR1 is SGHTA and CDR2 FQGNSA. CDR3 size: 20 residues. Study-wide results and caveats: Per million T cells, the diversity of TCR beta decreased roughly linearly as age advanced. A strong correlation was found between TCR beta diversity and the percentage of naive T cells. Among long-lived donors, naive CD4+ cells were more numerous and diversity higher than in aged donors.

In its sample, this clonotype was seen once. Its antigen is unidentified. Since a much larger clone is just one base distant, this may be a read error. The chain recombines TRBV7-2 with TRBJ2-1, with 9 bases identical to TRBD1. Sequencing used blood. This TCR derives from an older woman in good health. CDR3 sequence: CARSFMAGTGTLSSYNEQFF. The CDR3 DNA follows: TGTGCCCGCAGCTTCATGGCCGGGACAGGGACTTTGAGCTCCTACAATGAGCAGTTCTTC. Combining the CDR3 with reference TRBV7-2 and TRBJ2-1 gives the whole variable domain GAGVSQSPSNKVTEKGKDVELRCDPISGHTALYWYRQSLGQGLEFLIYFQGNSAPDKSGLPSDRFSAERTGGSVSTLTIQRTQQEDSAVYLCARSFMAGTGTLSSYNEQFFGPGTRLTVL.